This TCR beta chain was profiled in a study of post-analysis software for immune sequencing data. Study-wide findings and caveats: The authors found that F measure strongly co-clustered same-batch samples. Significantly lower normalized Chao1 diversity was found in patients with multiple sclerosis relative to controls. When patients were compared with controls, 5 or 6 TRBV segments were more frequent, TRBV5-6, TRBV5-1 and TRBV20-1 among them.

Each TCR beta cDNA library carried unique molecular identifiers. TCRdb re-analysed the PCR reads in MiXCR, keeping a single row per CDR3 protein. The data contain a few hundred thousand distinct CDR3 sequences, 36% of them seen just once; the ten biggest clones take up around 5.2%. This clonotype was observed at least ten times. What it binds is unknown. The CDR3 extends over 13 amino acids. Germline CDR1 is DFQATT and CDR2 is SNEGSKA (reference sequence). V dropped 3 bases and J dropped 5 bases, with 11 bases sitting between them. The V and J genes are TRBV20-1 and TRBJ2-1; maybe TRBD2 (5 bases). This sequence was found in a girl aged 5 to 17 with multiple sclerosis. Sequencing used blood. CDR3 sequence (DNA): TGCAGTGCTAGGTCCCCCGGGAACAATGAGCAGTTCTTC. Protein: CSARSPGNNEQFF.